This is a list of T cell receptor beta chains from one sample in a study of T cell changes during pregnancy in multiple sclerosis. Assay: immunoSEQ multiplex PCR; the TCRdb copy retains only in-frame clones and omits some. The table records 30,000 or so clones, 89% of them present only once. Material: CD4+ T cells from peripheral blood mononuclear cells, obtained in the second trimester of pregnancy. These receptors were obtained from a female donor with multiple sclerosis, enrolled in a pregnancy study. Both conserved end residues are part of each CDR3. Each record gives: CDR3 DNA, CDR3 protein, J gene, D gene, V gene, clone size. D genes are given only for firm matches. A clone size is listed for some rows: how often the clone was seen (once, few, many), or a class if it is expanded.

CDR3 DNA: TGTGCCACCGGGCGGGAGCCGAACACCGGGGAGCTGTTTTTT
CDR3 protein: CATGREPNTGELFF
J gene: TRBJ2-2
D gene: TRBD2
V gene: TRBV15
clone size: once

CDR3 DNA: TGTGCCAGCAGCTTAGAAGGCCAGGTGAACACTGAAGCTTTCTTT
CDR3 protein: CASSLEGQVNTEAFF
J gene: TRBJ1-1
D gene: .
V gene: TRBV11-2
clone size: .

CDR3 DNA: TGTGCCAGCAGTTCCCCCCGGACAGGTAGGGGGTCCTACGAGCAGTACTTC
CDR3 protein: CASSSPRTGRGSYEQYF
J gene: TRBJ2-7
D gene: TRBD1
V gene: TRBV28
clone size: .

CDR3 DNA: TGTGCCAGCAGCTTCGAGTTTGAGACCCAGTACTTC
CDR3 protein: CASSFEFETQYF
J gene: TRBJ2-5
D gene: .
V gene: TRBV5-5
clone size: .

CDR3 DNA: TGTGCCAGCAGCTTGGCCGGCGGTTCACCCCTCCACTTT
CDR3 protein: CASSLAGGSPLHF
J gene: TRBJ1-6
D gene: .
V gene: TRBV5-4
clone size: once

CDR3 DNA: TGTGCCCCAAGAGGGGGCGCCGGGGTCGAGCAGTACTTC
CDR3 protein: CAPRGGAGVEQYF
J gene: TRBJ2-7
D gene: TRBD1
V gene: TRBV2
clone size: .

CDR3 DNA: TGTGCCAGCAGCATGGACATTCCGTTGAACACCGGGGAGCTGTTTTTT
CDR3 protein: CASSMDIPLNTGELFF
J gene: TRBJ2-2
D gene: .
V gene: TRBV5-6
clone size: .

CDR3 DNA: TGTGCCAGCAGTTCCTATCAGGTGCCTCACTCTGGGGCCAACGTCCTGACTTTC
CDR3 protein: CASSSYQVPHSGANVLTF
J gene: TRBJ2-6
D gene: .
V gene: TRBV27
clone size: few

CDR3 DNA: TGTGCCAGCAGCTTAACGGGGGGACAAGAGACCCAGTACTTC
CDR3 protein: CASSLTGGQETQYF
J gene: TRBJ2-5
D gene: TRBD2
V gene: TRBV7-2
clone size: few

CDR3 DNA: TGCGCCAGCAGCGAGACAGGGTTCAATTCACCCCTCCACTTT
CDR3 protein: CASSETGFNSPLHF
J gene: TRBJ1-6
D gene: TRBD1
V gene: TRBV5-1
clone size: .

CDR3 DNA: TGTGCCAGCAGCAGGGAAAGTGAAGCTTTCTTT
CDR3 protein: CASSRESEAFF
J gene: TRBJ1-1
D gene: .
V gene: TRBV2
clone size: .

CDR3 DNA: TGTGCCAGCTCACCCTCCATACAGGGGGCTGGGGAGACCCAGTACTTC
CDR3 protein: CASSPSIQGAGETQYF
J gene: TRBJ2-5
D gene: TRBD1
V gene: TRBV18
clone size: .

CDR3 DNA: TGTGCCAGTATTGGCAGAAACAATGAGCAGTTCTTC
CDR3 protein: CASIGRNNEQFF
J gene: TRBJ2-1
D gene: .
V gene: TRBV19
clone size: .

CDR3 DNA: TGTGCCAGCAGCTTGGTAGAGGGGGCAGAGACCCAGTACTTC
CDR3 protein: CASSLVEGAETQYF
J gene: TRBJ2-5
D gene: TRBD1
V gene: TRBV5-5
clone size: few

CDR3 DNA: TGTGCCAGCAGCGTCGGGACAGGGGGTCAGCTCTACGAGCAGTACTTC
CDR3 protein: CASSVGTGGQLYEQYF
J gene: TRBJ2-7
D gene: TRBD1
V gene: TRBV7-8
clone size: .

CDR3 DNA: TGTGCTAGTGGTCTCAGAAACACTGAAGCTTTCTTT
CDR3 protein: CASGLRNTEAFF
J gene: TRBJ1-1
D gene: .
V gene: TRBV12-5
clone size: .

CDR3 DNA: TGTGCCAGCAGTTTCGAGGCGGGGGGCTCCCAAGAGACCCAGTACTTC
CDR3 protein: CASSFEAGGSQETQYF
J gene: TRBJ2-5
D gene: TRBD2
V gene: TRBV28
clone size: .

CDR3 DNA: TGTGCCAGCAGCTTGGAGGGGCGGGGGGGCTTAGAGGAGCAGTTCTTC
CDR3 protein: CASSLEGRGGLEEQFF
J gene: TRBJ2-1
D gene: TRBD2
V gene: TRBV5-5
clone size: once

CDR3 DNA: TGTGCCAGCAGCCCCGTGAGGGGGCAGGAGCAGCCCCAGCATTTT
CDR3 protein: CASSPVRGQEQPQHF
J gene: TRBJ1-5
D gene: TRBD1
V gene: TRBV27
clone size: .

CDR3 DNA: TGCGCCAGCAGCTTGGTGGCAGGGGAGCATGAAGCTTTCTTT
CDR3 protein: CASSLVAGEHEAFF
J gene: TRBJ1-1
D gene: .
V gene: TRBV5-1
clone size: once

CDR3 DNA: TGTGCCAGCAGCACTACGGGACAGTCTACCTACGAGCAGTACTTC
CDR3 protein: CASSTTGQSTYEQYF
J gene: TRBJ2-7
D gene: TRBD1
V gene: TRBV28
clone size: .

CDR3 DNA: TGCGCCAGCAGCGGGGGCAGAAGAACTGAAGCTTTCTTT
CDR3 protein: CASSGGRRTEAFF
J gene: TRBJ1-1
D gene: .
V gene: TRBV5-1
clone size: .

CDR3 DNA: TGTGCCAGCAGTTATAATCTGGGACAGGACGGCTACACCTTC
CDR3 protein: CASSYNLGQDGYTF
J gene: TRBJ1-2
D gene: TRBD1
V gene: TRBV6-5
clone size: .

CDR3 DNA: TGCGCCAGCAGCCTAGGATTTAATTCACCCCTCCACTTT
CDR3 protein: CASSLGFNSPLHF
J gene: TRBJ1-6
D gene: .
V gene: TRBV5-1
clone size: few

CDR3 DNA: TGTGCCAGCATCAGACAGGGGGCGGATGGCTACACCTTC
CDR3 protein: CASIRQGADGYTF
J gene: TRBJ1-2
D gene: TRBD1
V gene: TRBV2
clone size: .

CDR3 DNA: TGTGCCAGCAGCTTGGAGGGGGATAGGGAGCAGTACTTC
CDR3 protein: CASSLEGDREQYF
J gene: TRBJ2-7
D gene: .
V gene: TRBV5-4
clone size: few

CDR3 DNA: TGTGCCAGCAGCTTGGGGCCCCCCGGGGAGCTGTTTTTT
CDR3 protein: CASSLGPPGELFF
J gene: TRBJ2-2
D gene: .
V gene: TRBV5-6
clone size: .

CDR3 DNA: TGTGCCAGCAGCTCCCTCGGGGTTACCGGGGAGCTGTTTTTT
CDR3 protein: CASSSLGVTGELFF
J gene: TRBJ2-2
D gene: .
V gene: TRBV7-3
clone size: .

CDR3 DNA: TGTGCCATCAGCGGGGGGTACAGGGCCACGACCCCTGGCTACACCTTC
CDR3 protein: CAISGGYRATTPGYTF
J gene: TRBJ1-2
D gene: .
V gene: TRBV10-3
clone size: once

CDR3 DNA: TGTGCCAGCAGCTTGGGACAGACTAACTATGGCTACACCTTC
CDR3 protein: CASSLGQTNYGYTF
J gene: TRBJ1-2
D gene: TRBD1
V gene: TRBV7-8
clone size: .

CDR3 DNA: TGTGCCAGCAGCCAAGATGTTGGGGGGTACACTGAAGCTTTCTTT
CDR3 protein: CASSQDVGGYTEAFF
J gene: TRBJ1-1
D gene: .
V gene: TRBV5-4
clone size: .

CDR3 DNA: TGTGCCAGCAGTGTATGGGCAGGGAACTATGGCTACACCTTC
CDR3 protein: CASSVWAGNYGYTF
J gene: TRBJ1-2
D gene: .
V gene: TRBV2
clone size: .

CDR3 DNA: TGTGCCTGGAGTATTTTTGGGAGTGGCTACACCTTC
CDR3 protein: CAWSIFGSGYTF
J gene: TRBJ1-2
D gene: .
V gene: TRBV30
clone size: .

CDR3 DNA: TGCAGCGTTGGGGGGGGCAGGGGTCCCTACAATGAGCAGTTCTTC
CDR3 protein: CSVGGGRGPYNEQFF
J gene: TRBJ2-1
D gene: .
V gene: TRBV29-1
clone size: .

CDR3 DNA: TGTGCCAGCAAGCCAGCGGGGGGGCCGACGGCCAAAAACATTCAGTACTTC
CDR3 protein: CASKPAGGPTAKNIQYF
J gene: TRBJ2-4
D gene: TRBD2
V gene: TRBV28
clone size: .

CDR3 DNA: TGTGCCGGAGGGTCGGTTGGGGTTTCACCCCTCCACTTT
CDR3 protein: CAGGSVGVSPLHF
J gene: TRBJ1-6
D gene: .
V gene: TRBV30
clone size: .

CDR3 DNA: TGTGCCAGCAGTGTGGACGGGGGCACAGATACGCAGTATTTT
CDR3 protein: CASSVDGGTDTQYF
J gene: TRBJ2-3
D gene: .
V gene: TRBV6-1
clone size: .

CDR3 DNA: TGTGCCAGCAGTGACAGGGGGTATGGCTACACCTTC
CDR3 protein: CASSDRGYGYTF
J gene: TRBJ1-2
D gene: TRBD1
V gene: TRBV2
clone size: .

CDR3 DNA: TGCGCCAGCAGCTCTCAGTCCCAAGAGACCCAGTACTTC
CDR3 protein: CASSSQSQETQYF
J gene: TRBJ2-5
D gene: .
V gene: TRBV5-1
clone size: .